These 26 T cell receptor beta chains originate from one sample sequenced in a study of T cells in Graves' hyperthyroidism and ophthalmopathy (dated by TCRdb to the late 2010s). Library preparation employed multiplex PCR. The run used an Illumina HiSeq 2000. TCR beta CDR3 regions were amplified from RNA transcripts. A first-round RT-PCR of the TCR CDR3 used the HTBI primer set with the Qiagen OneStep RT-PCR kit. TCRdb ran its own pipeline on the public reads, namely fastp trimming at Q25 and MiXCR clone calling, and kept in-frame beta chains. Records with the same CDR3 protein are collapsed into one entry carrying the most frequent genes and DNA. The sample profile shows 550,000 to 600,000 distinct CDR3 sequences; about half of them were found once. 19% of the sample comes from the top ten. Sequencing used peripheral blood or thyroid tissue (not recorded which). The receptors come from an adult woman with Graves' disease, either hyperthyroidism or ophthalmopathy (not recorded which).

The chain carries TRBV10-3 and TRBJ2-5; tentatively, D is TRBD2 (6 bases). Germline V gene data show CDR1 as ENHRY and CDR2 as SYGVKD. Trimming cost V 4 bases and J 0 bases, with 18 bases left between them. The CDR3 runs to 17 residues. CDR3 DNA sequence: TGTGCCATCAGTGGTTTTACGGGTAGCGGATACCAAGAGACCCAGTACTTC. It is translated as CAISGFTGSGYQETQYF.

This chain uses TRBV7-3 with TRBJ2-7, with D unresolved. The germline gives CDR1 SGHTA, CDR2 FQGTGA. The CDR3 spans 13 residues. Trimming cost V 3 bases and J 7 bases, with 13 bases left between them. CDR3 coding DNA: TGTGCCAGCAGCTTTCTAGGCACGGATGAGCAGTACTTC. This codes for CASSFLGTDEQYF.

This clonotype was seen ten or more times. This rearrangement joins TRBV5-1 to TRBJ2-5, with D tentatively TRBD1 (7 bases). Trimming took 4 bases from V and 5 from J, leaving 12 bases between them. Germline assignment: CDR1 SGHRS and CDR2 YFSETQ. This CDR3 has 13 residues. CDR3 in amino acids: CASSATGRETQYF. The DNA of the CDR3 is TGCGCCAGCAGCGCGACAGGGAGGGAGACCCAGTACTTC.

The chain links TRBV25-1 to TRBJ2-5; 10 nucleotides match TRBD1. This CDR3 spans 16 amino acids. Per germline, CDR1 MGHDK and CDR2 SYGVNS. The V segment lost 5 bases and the J segment 0 bases; nucleotides outside the gene matches: 6. The CDR3 sequence: CASSIRTGGNQETQYF. The CDR3, as DNA: TGTGCCAGCAGTATCCGGACAGGGGGAAACCAAGAGACCCAGTACTTC.

The V call is TRBV7-8, the J call TRBJ1-5; TRBD1 matches at 7 bases. The CDR3 covers 15 residues. V was pared by 0 bases and J by 4 bases, with 3 bases of the junction left unmatched. The germline gives CDR1 SGHVS, CDR2 FQNEAQ. The CDR3 spells CASSLAYRGNQPQHF. Written as DNA, the CDR3 is TGTGCCAGCAGCTTAGCCTACAGGGGAAATCAGCCCCAGCATTTT.

The rearrangement uses TRBV10-2 and TRBJ1-1; D is perhaps TRBD1 (6 bases). The CDR3 totals 15 residues. Per the germline V gene, CDR1 is WSHSY and CDR2 is SAAADI. Trimming stripped 3 bases from V and 7 bases from J, with 18 bases between. The CDR3 loop is CASSDPDGQTVEAFF. The CDR3 nucleotides are TGCGCCAGCAGTGACCCAGACGGACAGACAGTTGAAGCTTTCTTT.

There are many counts of this clonotype. The gene calls are TRBV10-3 and TRBJ1-6, with D possibly TRBD1 on 5 matching bases. Trimming removed 0 bases from V and 6 bases from J, with 12 bases in between. Germline CDR1 and CDR2: ENHRY and SYGVKD. The CDR3 is 16 residues long. The CDR3 DNA sequence: TGTGCCATCAGTGAGTCCCGGCAGGGTCTTAATTCACCCCTCCACTTT. It specifies CAISESRQGLNSPLHF.

The rearrangement joins TRBV7-9 to TRBJ1-2; D is perhaps TRBD1 (5 bases). V was pared by 6 bases and J by 8 bases, with 16 bases between. This CDR3 has 13 amino acids. Germline V gene data show CDR1 as SEHNR and CDR2 as FQNEAQ (reference sequence). The DNA for the CDR3 is TGTGCCAGCAGACCCGGGGGAGGGAACGGCTACACCTTC. It encodes CASRPGGGNGYTF.

The rearrangement links TRBV7-9 to TRBJ1-2; 9 nucleotides agree with TRBD1. Germline CDR1 is SEHNR and CDR2 is FQNEAQ (reference sequence). Losses at the gene ends were 4 bases for V and 4 bases for J; bases not matched to a gene: 7. The CDR3 has 15 residues. CDR3 nucleotides: TGTGCCAGCAGCTCCGGGACAGGGATTTTCTATGGCTACACCTTC. It is translated as CASSSGTGIFYGYTF.

This clonotype was seen a handful of times. J is TRBJ2-2 and V is TRBV27; 11 bases fit TRBD2. The CDR3 length is 16 residues. V lost 1 base, J lost 7 bases, and 5 bases stayed unmatched. Germline assignment: CDR1 MNHEY and CDR2 SMNVEV (reference sequence). CDR3 sequence (DNA): TGTGCCAGCAGTTTATGGCTAGCGGGAGGTATCGGGGAGCTGTTTTTT. It translates to CASSLWLAGGIGELFF.

The chain couples TRBV7-6 to TRBJ1-5; the D is unclear. The CDR3 is 13 residues long. V lost 4 bases and J 5 bases, leaving 9 bases between the germline ends. Per germline, CDR1 SGHVS and CDR2 FNYEAQ. The CDR3 here is CASSYRNYQPQHF. CDR3 nucleotides: TGTGCCAGCAGCTATCGTAATTATCAGCCCCAGCATTTT.

This chain links TRBV11-1 with TRBJ2-5; TRBD1 matches 7 bases. CDR3 length: 13 residues. The junction had 6 bases not matched to a gene; V was cut back by 8 bases and J by 3 bases. Germline CDR1 SGHAT, CDR2 FQDESV (reference sequence). The CDR3 loop is CASPGTVEETQYF. CDR3 sequence (DNA): TGTGCCAGCCCCGGGACAGTTGAAGAGACCCAGTACTTC.

This clonotype was seen ten or more times. The rearrangement uses TRBV27 and TRBJ2-5; D gene unclear. The length of the CDR3 is 15 residues. Deletions cut 7 bases from V and 1 base from J, with 16 bases between. Per the germline V gene, CDR1 is MNHEY and CDR2 is SMNVEV (reference sequence). The CDR3 nucleotides are TGTGCCAGCATCCGTACGTGGTCGGCCCAAGAGACCCAGTACTTC. Amino acid sequence: CASIRTWSAQETQYF.

This clonotype has more than one count but fewer than ten. V usage is TRBV7-2 and J usage is TRBJ2-7; 11 bases fit TRBD2. This CDR3 has 16 amino acids. Trimming at V came to 6 bases and at J to 4 bases, leaving 11 bases not matched to a gene. CDR1 is SGHTA, CDR2 FQGNSA, per germline. CDR3 DNA: TGTGCCAGCAGTTCCCAACTAGCGGGAGCGGGATACGAGCAGTACTTC. Its protein product is CASSSQLAGAGYEQYF.

The chain links TRBV28 to TRBJ1-5; possibly TRBD1 for D (5 bases). The CDR3 is 16 amino acids. The ends were cut back, 6 bases at V and 5 bases at J, with 20 bases in the middle. CDR1 is MDHEN and CDR2 is SYDVKM in the germline V gene. The CDR3 region has the DNA TGTGCCAGCAGCCTCGGGACTCCCGCCTCGGATCAGCCCCAGCATTTT. This translates into CASSLGTPASDQPQHF.

This clonotype was seen repeatedly, ten times or more. The genes are TRBV3-1 and TRBJ2-7; 8 bases are shared with TRBD2. Germline V gene lookup returns CDR1 LGHDT and CDR2 YNNKEL (reference sequence). With 2 bases clipped from V and 6 bases from J, the junction kept 12 bases outside the gene matches. The CDR3 runs to 16 residues. This CDR3 reads CASSQFTGTRPSEQYF. CDR3 in DNA: TGTGCCAGCAGCCAATTCACCGGGACTAGGCCCTCCGAGCAGTACTTC.

The CDR3 DNA reads TGTGCCAGCACAACAGGGCTGAACTATGGCTACACCTTC. This translates into CASTTGLNYGYTF. The rearrangement joins TRBV2 to TRBJ1-2; TRBD1 might be the D (6 bases). The germline V gene has CDR1 SNHLY and CDR2 FYNNEI. The CDR3 sequence is 13 residues long. The V and J ends lost 7 bases and 2 bases respectively, with 11 bases between them.

The sample holds many counts of this clonotype. The chain has TRBV5-5 and TRBJ1-5; possibly TRBD1 for D (6 bases). CDR3 length equals 17 residues. CDR1 and CDR2 (germline): SGHKS, YYEKEE (reference sequence). With 1 base removed from V and 0 bases from J, the gap between germline ends came to 14 bases. The CDR3 loop is CASSLSTGPYSNQPQHF. The CDR3 nucleotides read TGTGCCAGCAGCTTGTCTACAGGGCCCTATAGCAATCAGCCCCAGCATTTT.

This clonotype was observed many times. The V and J genes are TRBV6-5 and TRBJ2-7, with 7 bases aligning to TRBD2. Germline-derived CDR1 and CDR2 are MNHEY and SVGAGI. The CDR3 totals 15 residues. Trimming removed 6 bases from V and 4 bases from J; junction bases left unmatched: 12. Here the CDR3 DNA reads TGTGCCAGCAGCTATAGCCTAGCGGTACGATACGAGCAGTACTTC. Translating it yields CASSYSLAVRYEQYF.

The chain uses TRBV11-2 and TRBJ1-4; D not certain. Deletions cut 5 bases from V and 4 bases from J, with 17 bases between. This CDR3 comprises 16 residues. CDR1 and CDR2 from the germline V gene are SGHAT and FQNNGV. Here the CDR3 DNA reads TGTGCCAGCAGCGGGGTAGGGAAGGACTATAATGAAAAACTGTTTTTT. It specifies CASSGVGKDYNEKLFF.

On this clonotype itself: Because it lacks the conserved phenylalanine or tryptophan at the end, this CDR3 is likely a read error. The CDR3 region has the DNA TGTGCCAGCAGCCTTCCCCGTTCAGGGGGAAGTGGCTACACCTGC. It encodes CASSLPRSGGSGYTC. V is TRBV7-3 and J is TRBJ1-2; 7 nucleotides line up with TRBD1. Per the germline V gene, CDR1 is SGHTA and CDR2 is FQGTGA. The CDR3 runs to 15 residues. Germline trimming cut 5 bases from V and 7 bases from J; bases unmatched to any gene: 13.

Comment on this clonotype: Possible read error: a much larger clone is one base away. The chain is built from TRBV9 and TRBJ1-5, with D uncertain. Germline values: CDR1 SGDLS, CDR2 YYNGEE. This CDR3 has 16 residues. The CDR3 DNA is TGTACCAGCAGCGTAGGCCTCGGGGAAACTGATCAGCCCCAGCATTTT. Translation gives CTSSVGLGETDQPQHF.

This clonotype was counted a few times. The V and J genes are TRBV19 and TRBJ2-1; TRBD2 aligns across 10 bases. Germline V gene lookup returns CDR1 LNHDA and CDR2 SQIVND (reference sequence). CDR3 size: 16 residues. V lost 5 bases and J lost 9; bases outside the gene matches: 13. DNA of the CDR3: TGTGCCAGTAGTGGACGTGGAGCGGGAGGGCCGACTGAGCAGTTCTTC. Protein sequence: CASSGRGAGGPTEQFF.

This clonotype was counted ten times or more. In DNA form, the CDR3 reads TGTGCCATCAGGAAACAGACGCAAGGCTACACCTTC. It specifies CAIRKQTQGYTF. The chain links TRBV10-3 to TRBJ1-2, with D unclear. Trimming took 6 bases from V and 8 from J, leaving 13 bases between them. In germline, CDR1 is ENHRY, CDR2 SYGVKD. There are 12 residues in the CDR3.

The rearrangement uses TRBV12-3 or TRBV12-4 and TRBJ2-5, with D possibly matching TRBD1 (5 bases). Trimming removed 6 bases at V and 5 bases at J, with 10 bases between. CDR3 length: 12 amino acids. The DNA for the CDR3 is TGTGCCAGCAGCAGGGTCGGCGAGACCCAGTACTTC. This gives the protein CASSRVGETQYF.

This chain uses TRBV11-2 with TRBJ2-7; 11 nucleotides line up with TRBD2. Trimming removed 4 bases from V and 4 bases from J; junction bases left unmatched: 9. CDR3 length: 16 residues. Looked up from germline, CDR1 is SGHAT and CDR2 is FQNNGV. DNA for the CDR3: TGTGCCAGCAGCTCCATACTAGCGGGAGCGCGATACGAGCAGTACTTC. This encodes CASSSILAGARYEQYF.